This T cell receptor beta chain was observed in a study of a mutant IDH1 vaccine in newly diagnosed glioma. Study as a whole: Of the patients given treatment, 62.5% were male and approximately 38% were female, and a mean age of around 41 years was recorded.

Clones were sequenced by immunoSEQ multiplex PCR, and TCRdb holds only the in-frame ones, with some missing. The sample holds nearly 55,000 clones, about 86% seen once. V lost 3 bases, J lost 1 base, and 16 bases lay in between. Germline-derived CDR1 and CDR2 are MGHRA and YSYEKL. This CDR3 is 17 amino acids long. As for this clone: Its antigen is unknown.

The time point denotes: week 5, during vaccination. Alongside topical imiquimod, each dose of vaccine comprised 300 ug of mutant IDH1 20-mer peptide. The source was PBMCs, collected from a glioma patient whose treatment included an IDH1 peptide vaccine. The chain joins TRBV4-1 to TRBJ2-1; tentative D call: TRBD2 (7 bases). This TCR came from a man aged 25 to 40 with glioma. The CDR3 DNA sequence: TGCGCCAGCAGCCAGGTGGGGGGGGGCCCTTCCTACAATGAGCAGTTCTTC. It encodes CASSQVGGGPSYNEQFF.